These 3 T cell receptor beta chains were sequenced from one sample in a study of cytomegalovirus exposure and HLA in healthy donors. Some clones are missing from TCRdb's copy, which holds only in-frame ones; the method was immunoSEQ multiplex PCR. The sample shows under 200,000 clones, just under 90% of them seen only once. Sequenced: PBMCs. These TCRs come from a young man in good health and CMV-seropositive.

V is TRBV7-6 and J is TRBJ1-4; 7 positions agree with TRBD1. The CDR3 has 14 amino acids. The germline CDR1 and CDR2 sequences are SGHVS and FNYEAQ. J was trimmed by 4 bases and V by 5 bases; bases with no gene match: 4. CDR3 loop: CASSQGQVNEKLFF. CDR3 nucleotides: TGTGCCAGCAGCCAAGGACAGGTTAATGAAAAACTGTTTTTT.

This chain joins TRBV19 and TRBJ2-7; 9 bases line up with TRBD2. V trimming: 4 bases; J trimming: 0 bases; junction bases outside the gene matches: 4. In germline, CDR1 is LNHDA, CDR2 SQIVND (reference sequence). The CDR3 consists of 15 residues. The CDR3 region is CASSRRTSDSYEQYF. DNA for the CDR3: TGTGCCAGTAGTAGACGGACTAGCGACTCCTACGAGCAGTACTTC.

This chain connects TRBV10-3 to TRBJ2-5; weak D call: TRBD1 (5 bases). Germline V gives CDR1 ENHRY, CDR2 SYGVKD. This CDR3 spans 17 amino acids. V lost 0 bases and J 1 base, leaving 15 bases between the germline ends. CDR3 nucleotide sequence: TGTGCCATCAGTGAGTCGGTAGCAGGGTCTGTCCAAGAGACCCAGTACTTC. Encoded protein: CAISESVAGSVQETQYF.